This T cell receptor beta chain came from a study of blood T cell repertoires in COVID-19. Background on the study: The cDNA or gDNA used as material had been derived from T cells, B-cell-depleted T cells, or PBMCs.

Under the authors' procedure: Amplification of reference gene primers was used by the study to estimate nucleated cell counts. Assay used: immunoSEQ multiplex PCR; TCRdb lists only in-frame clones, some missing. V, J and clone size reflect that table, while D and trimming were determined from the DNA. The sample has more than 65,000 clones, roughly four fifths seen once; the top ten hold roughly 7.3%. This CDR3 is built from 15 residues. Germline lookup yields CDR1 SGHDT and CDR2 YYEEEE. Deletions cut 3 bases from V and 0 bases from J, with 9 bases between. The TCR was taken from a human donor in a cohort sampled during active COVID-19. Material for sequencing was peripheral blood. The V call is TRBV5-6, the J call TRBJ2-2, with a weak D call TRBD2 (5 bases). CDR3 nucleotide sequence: TGTGCCAGCAGCTCCCTACTAGCGAACACCGGGGAGCTGTTTTTT. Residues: CASSSLLANTGELFF.